This TCR beta chain was retrieved from a study of blood T cell repertoires in COVID-19. Study as a whole: Sites in the United States, Italy and Spain provided acute and convalescent COVID-19 samples. The cDNA or gDNA used as material had been derived from T cells, B-cell-depleted T cells, or PBMCs.

Original methodology: Reference gene primer amplification in the assay estimated nucleated cell counts. This table comes from immunoSEQ multiplex PCR, and its TCRdb copy is limited to in-frame clones, with some not included. V, J and clone size derive from that table, while D and trimming were established from the DNA sequence. The sample includes 100,000 to 120,000 clones, about 85% of them seen just once. The CDR3 contains 15 residues. V is TRBV12-2 and J is TRBJ2-3; the table assigns TRBD1, which was not confirmed against the DNA. TRBV12-2 constitutes a pseudogene. What was sequenced was peripheral blood. This TCR came from a human donor in a cohort sampled during active COVID-19. CDR3 amino acids: CASRYRQGSTDTQYF. The CDR3 nucleotides read TGTGCAAGTCGCTACCGACAGGGGTCCACAGATACGCAGTATTTT.